These 25 T cell receptor beta chains were all obtained from the same sample, sequenced in a study of cytomegalovirus exposure and HLA in healthy donors listed by TCRdb under 2017. Library preparation was by the immunoSEQ multiplex PCR assay. For the multiplex PCR, a mixture combining 60 forward primers for TCR Vbeta segments and 13 reverse primers for TCR Jbeta segments was used. TCRdb carries this immuneACCESS record with in-frame sequences only. Its versions omit some clonotypes, under half of them owing to an unresolved V gene in the studies checked, with the rest unexplained. In this sample the table shows 180,000 or so clones, around 80% of which occur a single time. Together, the top ten hold 1.3% to 1.5% of the sample. The sample comprised PBMCs. The origin of the receptors is a girl between 5 and 17 years old in good health and CMV-seropositive.

The rearrangement joins TRBV2 to TRBJ1-3; 12 positions match TRBD1. Germline CDR1 reads SNHLY; CDR2 reads FYNNEI. The CDR3 length is 18 residues. J gave up 4 bases and V 5 bases, and 12 bases lay outside the gene matches. DNA of the CDR3: TGTGCCAGCAGTATATTGCCGGGACAGGGGGCGGCAGGAAACACCATATATTTT. Its protein is CASSILPGQGAAGNTIYF.

V usage is TRBV18 and J usage is TRBJ1-2; no clear D gene. CDR3 length equals 15 residues. V was clipped by 3 bases and J by 5 bases, with 16 bases between them. In germline, CDR1 is KGHSH, CDR2 LQKENI. The CDR3 DNA reads as TGTGCCAGCTCACCGCCGGGAAGTCTTTTTTATGGCTACACCTTC. Its protein is CASSPPGSLFYGYTF.

The V call is TRBV5-1, the J call TRBJ2-7, with TRBD2 matching 9 bases. Germline V CDR1 and CDR2: SGHRS, YFSETQ. This CDR3 contains 15 residues. With V trimmed by 4 bases and J by 5 bases, 10 bases remained unmatched. CDR3 region: CASSLLAGGPNEQYF. The DNA for the CDR3 is TGCGCCAGCAGCCTCCTGGCGGGAGGGCCCAACGAGCAGTACTTC.

CDR3 protein: CASSEDLSWEGLNEKLFF. The CDR3 DNA sequence: TGTGCCAGCAGTGAAGACTTATCTTGGGAGGGACTAAATGAAAAACTGTTTTTT. The chain links TRBV6-1 to TRBJ1-4, with TRBD1 as a possible D gene (5 bases). CDR3 length: 18 residues. Trimming pared 1 base from V and 5 bases from J, leaving 20 bases between. Germline loops: CDR1 MNHNS, CDR2 SASEGT.

This chain connects TRBV11-2 to TRBJ2-3, with TRBD1 matching 8 bases. V was clipped by 1 base and J by 3 bases; unmatched bases: 3. The CDR3 totals 15 residues. Germline V gives CDR1 SGHAT, CDR2 FQNNGV. The CDR3 nucleotides read TGTGCCAGCAGCTTAGCTACAGGGGGTACAGATACGCAGTATTTT. This encodes CASSLATGGTDTQYF.

The J gene is TRBJ2-1, the V gene TRBV4-2; 9 positions match TRBD2. CDR1 is LGHNA and CDR2 is YNFKEQ in the germline V gene. V gave up 0 bases and J gave up 7 bases; unmatched junction bases: 7. This CDR3 is built from 16 residues. The CDR3 nucleotides read TGTGCCAGCAGCCAAGAGATTAGCGGGAGAGGAAATGAGCAGTTCTTC. Protein sequence: CASSQEISGRGNEQFF.

This chain links TRBV11-2 with TRBJ2-7, with D maybe TRBD1 (6 bases). This CDR3 is 14 amino acids long. Trimming cost V 3 bases and J 5 bases, with 14 bases left between them. Germline V gene data show CDR1 as SGHAT and CDR2 as FQNNGV. CDR3 in amino acids: CASSFGVRGHEQYF. The CDR3 DNA follows: TGTGCCAGCAGCTTTGGTGTCAGGGGCCACGAGCAGTACTTC.

The chain combines TRBV2 with TRBJ2-1, with 14 bases that match TRBD2. V was clipped by 6 bases and J by 6 bases; unmatched bases: 1. Per germline, CDR1 SNHLY and CDR2 FYNNEI. The CDR3 has 14 amino acids. The CDR3 is CASRGLAGVNEQFF. CDR3 bases: TGTGCCAGCAGGGGACTAGCGGGAGTCAATGAGCAGTTCTTC.

Only a few counts were recorded for this clone. The gene calls are TRBV11-1 and TRBJ1-3; 8 bases fit TRBD1. The V gene end was trimmed by 4 bases and the J gene end by 3 bases; junction bases not matched to a gene: 5. Germline assignment: CDR1 SGHAT and CDR2 FQDESV (reference sequence). CDR3 length equals 15 residues. The CDR3 reads CASSSSGTGGNTIYF. DNA of the CDR3: TGTGCCAGCAGCTCGTCCGGGACAGGTGGAAACACCATATATTTT.

A single count supports this clone. The CDR3 sequence is CASSPGPVVSGGGYTF. The CDR3 DNA reads as TGCGCCAGCAGCCCCGGGCCCGTTGTGTCAGGGGGCGGCTACACCTTC. The rearrangement links TRBV4-1 to TRBJ1-2; TRBD1 aligns across 8 bases. CDR3 length equals 16 residues. Germline assignment: CDR1 MGHRA and CDR2 YSYEKL. Losses at the gene ends were 4 bases for V and 8 bases for J; bases not matched to a gene: 15.

On this clone itself: Other DNA sequences in the sample encode the same CDR3. This chain joins TRBV7-9 and TRBJ2-1, with 7 positions matching TRBD2. CDR1 SEHNR and CDR2 FQNEAQ come from the germline V gene (reference sequence). The ends lost 1 base at V and 7 bases at J; junction bases unmatched: 7. The CDR3 is made up of 15 amino acids. CDR3 sequence (DNA): TGTGCCAGCAGCTTAGGACTAGCCCATAAAAATGAGCAGTTCTTC. This translates into CASSLGLAHKNEQFF.

This clone came up once. J is TRBJ2-2 and V is TRBV6-5; 11 bases fit TRBD1. The V gene end was trimmed by 5 bases and the J gene end by 3 bases; junction bases not matched to a gene: 2. This CDR3 spans 15 amino acids. Germline V gene sequence: CDR1 MNHEY, CDR2 SVGAGI. The chain's CDR3 is CASSRTGGYTGELFF. The CDR3 coding sequence is TGTGCCAGCAGTAGGACAGGGGGCTACACCGGGGAGCTGTTTTTT.

The V call is TRBV5-8, the J call TRBJ1-5, with 8 bases identical to TRBD1. V dropped 7 bases and J dropped 3; count of bases not matched to a gene: 9. This CDR3 is 15 amino acids long. Germline V gene sequence: CDR1 SGHTS, CDR2 YDEGEE. CDR3 DNA sequence: TGTGCCAGCGCCTTGACAGGGGCGAACAATCAGCCCCAGCATTTT. It yields the protein CASALTGANNQPQHF.

The chain uses TRBV5-1 and TRBJ1-1; no reliable D call. The CDR3 spans 14 residues. The germline V gene encodes CDR1 SGHRS and CDR2 YFSETQ. Trimming cost V 2 bases and J 1 base, with 9 bases left between them. CDR3 region: CASSFASGNTEAFF. The CDR3, as DNA: TGCGCCAGCAGCTTTGCCTCGGGGAACACTGAAGCTTTCTTT.

The CDR3 loop is CASSPSGSSSYEQYF. DNA of the CDR3: TGTGCCAGCAGCCCTAGCGGGAGTAGCTCCTACGAGCAGTACTTC. V gene TRBV7-6 combines with J gene TRBJ2-7, with TRBD2 identical over 10 bases. The J segment lost 0 bases and the V segment lost 5 bases, leaving 4 bases of the junction unmatched. The germline V gene encodes CDR1 SGHVS and CDR2 FNYEAQ. The CDR3 length is 15 residues.

The J gene is TRBJ2-7, the V gene TRBV11-2; 10 positions agree with TRBD1. CDR1 SGHAT and CDR2 FQNNGV come from the germline V gene. V shed 5 bases, J shed 3 bases, and the junction held 4 bases outside the gene matches. The CDR3 is made up of 14 amino acids. The CDR3 is CASSPGQGYYEQYF. The CDR3 bases are TGTGCCAGCAGCCCGGGACAGGGGTACTACGAGCAGTACTTC.

This sequence joins TRBV5-1 and TRBJ2-2, with TRBD1 matching 7 bases. CDR1 SGHRS and CDR2 YFSETQ come from the germline V gene. V dropped 5 bases and J dropped 9; count of bases not matched to a gene: 1. This CDR3 contains 11 residues. CDR3 protein: CASRGGWELFF. The CDR3 region has the DNA TGCGCCAGCAGAGGGGGCTGGGAGCTGTTTTTT.

This clone was seen just once. This rearrangement joins TRBV19 to TRBJ2-2; D possibly corresponds to TRBD1 (5 bases). This CDR3 is 13 amino acids long. The germline V and J ends were trimmed by 5 bases and 7 bases, with 11 bases remaining between them. Germline CDR1 reads LNHDA; CDR2 reads SQIVND (reference sequence). CDR3 in DNA: TGTGCCAGTAGTGTAACAGGAGACGGGGAGCTGTTTTTT. Translation: CASSVTGDGELFF.

This clone was observed a handful of times. The V call is TRBV19, the J call TRBJ1-2; no reliable D call. The CDR3 runs 12 residues. With 0 bases removed from V and 7 bases from J, the gap between germline ends came to 6 bases. Germline assignment: CDR1 LNHDA and CDR2 SQIVND (reference sequence). The CDR3 DNA reads as TGTGCCAGTAGTATAGATTCCTCTGGCTACACCTTC. It codes for CASSIDSSGYTF.

This clone occurred once. The CDR3 DNA follows: TGCAGCGTTGAGGGGCAGTACAATGAGCAGTTCTTC. Its translation: CSVEGQYNEQFF. This chain joins TRBV29-1 and TRBJ2-1, with a tentative D call TRBD1 (5 bases). Germline CDR1 and CDR2: SQVTM and ANQGSEA. This CDR3 contains 12 residues. V was cut by 3 bases and J by 4 bases, with 7 bases left in between.

The CDR3 DNA reads as TGCGCCAGCAGCCCTAGACAGTCCTCTTCAACTAATGAAAAACTGTTTTTT. Translated, it gives CASSPRQSSSTNEKLFF. The rearrangement joins TRBV4-3 to TRBJ1-4, with D perhaps matching TRBD1 (5 bases). CDR1 LGHNA and CDR2 YSLEER come from the germline V gene. This CDR3 contains 17 residues. Trimming cost V 4 bases and J 0 bases, with 15 bases left between them.

The rearrangement joins TRBV11-2 to TRBJ1-2; 8 bases match TRBD1. The CDR3 spans 14 residues. Germline lookup yields CDR1 SGHAT and CDR2 FQNNGV. Losses at the gene ends were 4 bases for V and 5 bases for J; bases not matched to a gene: 6. Here the CDR3 reads CASSSRTGRYGYTF. The CDR3 DNA reads TGTGCCAGCAGCTCTCGGACAGGGAGATATGGCTACACCTTC.

The J gene is TRBJ1-4, the V gene TRBV7-9, with 8 bases lining up with TRBD1. The germline CDR1 and CDR2 sequences are SEHNR and FQNEAQ (reference sequence). CDR3 length: 14 amino acids. After removal of 3 bases from V and 8 bases from J, the junction contained 5 bases not matched to a gene. The CDR3 DNA follows: TGTGCCAGCAGCTTGACAGGGGCGAGGGAAAAACTGTTTTTT. Its translation: CASSLTGAREKLFF. Full variable domain (rest looked up from reference TRBV7-9 and TRBJ1-4): DTGVSQNPRHKITKRGQNVTFRCDPISEHNRLYWYRQTLGQGPEFLTYFQNEAQLEKSRLLSDRFSAERPKGSFSTLEIQRTEQGDSAMYLCASSLTGAREKLFFGSGTQLSVL.

This clone turned up a few times. This CDR3 reads CASKRGAGGYTF. The CDR3 DNA is TGTGCCAGCAAGCGGGGGGCTGGAGGCTACACCTTC. The chain carries TRBV6-4 and TRBJ1-2, with a weak D call TRBD1 (6 bases). V was shortened by 7 bases and J by 8 bases, with 14 bases between the two germline ends. This CDR3 contains 12 residues. Germline V CDR1 and CDR2: MRHNA, SNTAGT.

The chain joins TRBV7-9 to TRBJ2-5, with 8 bases that match TRBD2. The J call could be wrong; TRBJ2-7 is a better fit for the DNA end. Germline CDR1 is SEHNR and CDR2 is FQNEAQ (reference sequence). The CDR3 has 15 amino acids. The chain's CDR3 is CASSSKLAAPYEQYF. The CDR3 bases are TGTGCCAGCAGCTCAAAACTAGCGGCACCGTACGAGCAGTACTTC.